This T cell receptor beta chain was identified during a study of shared clonotypes between healthy human individuals (dated by TCRdb to 2019 to 2021). For context, the study as a whole: The cohort comprised a couple of women and a few men aged 18 to 49 years. To estimate repertoire size and how much clonotypes are shared between individuals, the study performed deep sequencing of blood TCR repertoires from a few healthy adults. For each donor, three plates each were used for CD4 naive and CD4 memory, two plates were used for CD8 naive, and one plate was used for CD8 memory. To increase sequencing depth and limit assay-specific biases, different laboratories used diverse techniques to prepare libraries and sequence TCR repertoires. Per donor, leukapheresis produced somewhere between about 0.94 and 9 billion PBMCs. Study-level results and caveats: Even with the large sequencing depth, rarefaction of the sorted-subset datasets indicated that sequencing was incomplete. Sharing across several donors was observed for about 5% of naive CD4, under 4% of naive CD8, 2.3% of memory CD4, and around 0.44% of memory CD8 clonotypes. Pairwise subsampling led to the expectation that sequencing depth would affect the degree of clonotype sharing among donors. Sampling was limited to blood, and TCR repertoires in tissue likely differ from TCR repertoires in blood. Compared with non-shared clonotypes, the clonotypes found in all four sorted-subset donors had higher generation probabilities. Larger estimated clonotype richness was generally found for naive subsets than for memory subsets. The genetic and exposure-history diversity represented was limited by the small number of donors.

The CDR3 runs 12 amino acids, cysteine and phenylalanine included. Only the CDR3 portion is preserved as DNA: 36 bases, with reading frame beginning at the first base. Trimming costs V 5 bases and J 4 bases, and their ends lie 8 bases apart. The germline V gene encodes CDR1 LNHDA and CDR2 SQIVND (reference sequence). Using the deep immunoSEQ assay, multiplex PCR amplified TCR CDR3 regions from genomic DNA. Extracted genomic DNA from each cell subset was spread evenly across all wells of several immunoSEQ 96-well plates, with each plate serving as a replicate. Each replicate PCR for sorted subsets received around 0.2 ug genomic DNA, equal to about 29,000 T cell genomes. Purified libraries were quantified with a Qubit 3.0 fluorometer, sized on a Bioanalyzer 2100, and re-quantified with the KAPA Library Quantification kit. Every immunoSEQ 96-well plate was sequenced on a separate single-read 150-cycle Illumina NextSeq 550 flow cell. In the authors' own workflow: Because the immunoSEQ output held only junctional sequences and lacked quality scores, the filtering could not match the filtering applied to full-length reads. To assign V/J genes and CDR3, sequences were annotated using PyIR, a Python wrapper for IgBLAST v1.9, with IMGT germline references. Reads with weak V/J assignments (E-value above 1e-6), missing CDR3, stop codons, out-of-frame junctions, or ambiguous translated residues were removed. A V3J clonotype was defined by an identical inferred V gene, J gene, and CDR3 amino acid sequence. Percentage overlap between repertoires was computed as shared unique clonotypes divided by the size of the smaller repertoire. RTK rarefaction, the Chao1 estimator, and Recon v2.1 estimates of unobserved clonotypes were used to assess repertoire richness. Generation probabilities were computed with OLGA for all TCRbeta clonotypes obtained by the gDNA method from several donors. The table comes from immuneACCESS by way of TCRdb, which keeps in-frame sequences with V and J called. Part of the clones is missing from these tables; in studies checked, under half for an unresolved V gene and the rest for unknown reasons. The V and J calls and clone size are taken from that table; D and trimming were inferred from the DNA. The sample records about 2.4 million clones, about 92% of which are singletons. Under 0.15% of the sample belongs to the ten largest clones.

Healthy HIV-negative adults with no recently reported acute infections or vaccinations were included as donors. Every donor was a Caucasian adult living in Nashville, Tennessee, USA. Magnetic negative selection was used to enrich CD4+ T cells, after which naive cells were positively selected on CD45RA and the negative fraction became the memory subset. Blood was collected by leukapheresis, and PBMCs were isolated by Ficoll-Histopaque density gradient centrifugation and then cryopreserved in liquid nitrogen vapor phase. Analytical flow cytometry was used to check the purity and quantity of each magnetically sorted T cell population. Each sorted fraction had its genomic DNA isolated and then quantified by UV absorbance on a Nanodrop 2000c. Remarks on this clone: Its antigen has not been determined. No base quality values were provided; no much bigger clone lies one nucleotide off.

Sample: naive CD4+ T cells sorted from blood. The intended sense of this specimen's cell subset or site label: CD45RA+ positively selected. This receptor was identified in a man aged 18-30 years in good health. The rearranged segments are TRBV19 and TRBJ1-2; a confident D gene designation cannot be given. Here is the DNA: TGTGCCAGTAGTCGGAACGCCTATGGCTACACCTTC. The encoded protein is CASSRNAYGYTF.